Included here is one T cell receptor (beta chain) sequence, with context. These data come from a study of cytomegalovirus exposure and HLA in healthy donors. The V and J ends lost 3 bases and 0 bases, in that order; junction bases with no gene match: 3. Looked up from germline, CDR1 is SGHRS and CDR2 is YFSETQ. This CDR3 region has 16 residues. A multiplex PCR was run with 60 Vbeta primers and 13 Jbeta primers. TCRdb's copy holds only in-frame clones and misses some; the assay was immunoSEQ multiplex PCR. The sample lists approximately 260,000 clones; nearly 95% were seen once. The chain combines TRBV5-1 with TRBJ2-3, with 11 bases identical to TRBD2. The sequencing sample was made of PBMCs. This clonotype originated in a girl aged 2-10 years in good health and CMV-seronegative. CDR3 protein: CASSWGLAESTDTQYF. CDR3 in DNA: TGCGCCAGCAGCTGGGGACTAGCGGAGAGCACAGATACGCAGTATTTT.